Listed here are 25 T cell receptor beta chains from one sample, sequenced in a study of blood T cells in healthy people across ages. Combining a sample-barcoded 5' primer with a J-beta primer mix, a second PCR ran for 7 to 11 cycles. MiXCR was run by TCRdb on the 5' RACE reads, yielding one entry per CDR3 protein. This sample has around 1,800,000 distinct CDR3 sequences; approximately 40% occur once, and the top ten carry roughly 23%. The sample was blood. The receptors originated from a human donor in good health.

This chain links TRBV7-8 with TRBJ1-2; D gene ambiguous. CDR3 size: 12 residues. CDR1 and CDR2 (germline): SGHVS, FQNEAQ. V was cut by 5 bases and J by 3 bases, with 7 bases left in between. Here the CDR3 DNA reads TGTGCCAGCAGCGCGGTGGACTATGGCTACACCTTC. It yields the protein CASSAVDYGYTF.

The V call is TRBV3-1, the J call TRBJ2-7; possibly TRBD1 for D (6 bases). Germline CDR1 reads LGHDT; CDR2 reads YNNKEL (reference sequence). Trimming left V 5 bases short and J 3 bases short, with 17 bases between. This CDR3 is built from 15 residues. CDR3 bases: TGTGCCAGCAGCGCAATGCAGGGGCCTTGCTACGAGCAGTACTTC. As protein: CASSAMQGPCYEQYF.

The chain employs TRBV20-1 and TRBJ2-1, with D possibly matching TRBD2 (5 bases). CDR1 and CDR2 from the germline V gene are DFQATT and SNEGSKA (reference sequence). This CDR3 is built from 15 residues. Trimming removed 4 bases from V and 0 bases from J, with 13 bases in between. The DNA of the CDR3 is TGCAGTGCTACCCGGACGGGAAGCTCCTACAATGAGCAGTTCTTC. It is translated as CSATRTGSSYNEQFF.

The sample holds a few counts of this clonotype. The chain couples TRBV20-1 to TRBJ2-7; 7 positions match TRBD2. The CDR3 runs 13 residues. Germline CDR1 reads DFQATT; CDR2 reads SNEGSKA (reference sequence). The J segment lost 7 bases and the V segment lost 1 base, leaving 7 bases of the junction unmatched. CDR3 sequence reads: CSARGSGGWEQYF. The DNA of the CDR3 is TGCAGTGCTAGAGGCTCGGGGGGATGGGAGCAGTACTTC.

The chain combines TRBV4-1 with TRBJ1-2; the D is unclear. Trimming took 3 bases from V and 5 from J, leaving 19 bases between them. This CDR3 region has 16 residues. The germline V gene has CDR1 MGHRA and CDR2 YSYEKL. CDR3 residues: CASSQQIGEPFYGYTF. In DNA, the CDR3 is TGCGCCAGCAGCCAGCAAATCGGAGAGCCCTTTTATGGCTACACCTTC.

In the case of this clonotype: At one of its ends the junction is not consistent with the germline gene, which may arise from a read error. The rearrangement uses TRBV15 and TRBJ2-5; 11 bases match TRBD2. The CDR3 is 17 amino acids. CDR1 is LNHNV and CDR2 is YYDKDF in the germline V gene (reference sequence). For the CDR3, the DNA is TGTGCCACTAGCAGAGATACGAGACTAGCGGGGCAAGAGACCCAGTACTTC. It yields the protein CATSRDTRLAGQETQYF.

This sequence joins TRBV27 and TRBJ2-3, with 10 bases matching TRBD2. Trimming removed 3 bases from V and 5 bases from J; junction bases left unmatched: 8. The CDR3 has 16 amino acids. Germline CDR1 reads MNHEY; CDR2 reads SMNVEV (reference sequence). CDR3 bases: TGTGCCAGCAGTTTCCTTTCTGGACTAGCGGAAGATACGCAGTATTTT. It yields the protein CASSFLSGLAEDTQYF.

The chain is built from TRBV7-3 and TRBJ2-5; 13 nucleotides align to TRBD2. CDR1 SGHTA and CDR2 FQGTGA come from the germline V gene. V lost 5 bases to trimming and J lost 7 bases; unmatched junction nucleotides: 10. The CDR3 runs to 16 residues. The CDR3 DNA follows: TGTGCCAGCAGCGCACCGGGACTAGCGGGACGAGGGACCCAGTACTTC. Translation: CASSAPGLAGRGTQYF.

The chain joins TRBV7-9 to TRBJ2-3, with a possible D match to TRBD2 (6 bases). The CDR3 sequence is 16 residues long. The germline V gene encodes CDR1 SEHNR and CDR2 FQNEAQ (reference sequence). V lost 6 bases and J lost 4, with 20 bases in between. CDR3 sequence (DNA): TGTGCCAGCAGTTCAATCCCTAGCGAGGAAGCAGATACGCAGTATTTT. Protein product: CASSSIPSEEADTQYF.

The chain has TRBV18 and TRBJ1-5, with unresolved D. The length of the CDR3 is 14 residues. Germline V gives CDR1 KGHSH, CDR2 LQKENI. Trimming stripped 2 bases from V and 4 bases from J, with 9 bases between. The CDR3 is CASSPTFGNQPQHF. CDR3 coding DNA: TGTGCCAGCTCACCAACGTTCGGAAATCAGCCCCAGCATTTT.

About this clonotype itself: One end of the junction fails to match germline, which may point to a read error. CDR3 nucleotide sequence: TGCGCCAGCAGCTTGAGTTGGAGGGACACGGAAAAACGGTTTTTT. Its protein is CASSLSWRDTEKRFF. The rearrangement uses TRBV5-1 and TRBJ1-4; a possible D gene is TRBD1 (6 bases). Germline V CDR1 and CDR2: SGHRS, YFSETQ. The CDR3 loop spans 15 amino acids.

V usage is TRBV6-4 and J usage is TRBJ2-2; 7 bases align to TRBD1. With V trimmed by 4 bases and J by 6 bases, 8 bases remained unmatched. The CDR3 is 15 amino acids. Germline loops: CDR1 MRHNA, CDR2 SNTAGT. The CDR3 DNA follows: TGTGCCAGCAGTGTGGAACCTCAGGGGGCCGGGGAGCTGTTTTTT. Translating it yields CASSVEPQGAGELFF.

The rearrangement joins TRBV20-1 to TRBJ2-3; the match to TRBD2 covers 12 bases. Germline V gene sequence: CDR1 DFQATT, CDR2 SNEGSKA (reference sequence). Trimming removed 4 bases from V and 0 bases from J; junction bases left unmatched: 11. The CDR3 has 18 residues. The CDR3 coding sequence is TGCAGTGCTAAGACTGCTCGACTAGCGGGGGCCAGCACAGATACGCAGTATTTT. It translates to CSAKTARLAGASTDTQYF.

With regard to this clonotype: A much larger clone lies one base from this, so it may be a read error. V gene TRBV7-3 combines with J gene TRBJ2-3; TRBD2 aligns across 9 bases. The CDR3 contains 15 residues. The germline gives CDR1 SGHTA, CDR2 FQGTGA. The CDR3 DNA is TGTACCAGCAGCTTAAGACTAGCGGGCACAGATACGCAGTATTTT. This translates into CTSSLRLAGTDTQYF.

CDR3 sequence (DNA): TGTGCCACCAGTGAGGGTACAGGGTCGCAAGAGACCCAGTACTTC. Protein product: CATSEGTGSQETQYF. This chain connects TRBV24-1 to TRBJ2-5; maybe TRBD1 (6 bases). Germline V gene lookup returns CDR1 KGHDR and CDR2 SFDVKD. The CDR3 covers 15 residues. The ends were cut back, 4 bases at V and 2 bases at J, with 13 bases in the middle.

This clonotype was counted between two and nine times. The chain links TRBV12-5 to TRBJ2-6, with a possible D match to TRBD1 (5 bases). The length of the CDR3 is 16 residues. The V gene's germline CDR1 is LGHNT and CDR2 FRNRAP. V lost 2 bases and J 5 bases, leaving 13 bases between the germline ends. In nucleotides, the CDR3 is TGTGCTAGTGGTTTGTTTACAGGAAAGTGGGCCAACGTCCTGACTTTC. Translating gives CASGLFTGKWANVLTF.

Remarks on this clonotype: The junction does not match germline at one end; this may be a read error. The chain recombines TRBV7-2 with TRBJ1-2; D possibly corresponds to TRBD1 (5 bases). Germline V lookup: CDR1 SGHTA, CDR2 FQGNSA. This CDR3 has 15 residues. The CDR3 is CVSSLTRRDNYGYTF. The CDR3 DNA is TGTGTCAGCAGCCTGACGCGGAGGGACAACTATGGCTACACCTTC.

The rearrangement joins TRBV20-1 to TRBJ2-1; TRBD2 matches 14 bases. This CDR3 spans 16 amino acids. From germline, CDR1 is DFQATT and CDR2 SNEGSKA (reference sequence). V gave up 3 bases and J gave up 4 bases; unmatched junction bases: 5. DNA of the CDR3: TGCAGTGCTAGGGGGACTAGCGGGGGATCTTACAATGAGCAGTTCTTC. Translating gives CSARGTSGGSYNEQFF.

DNA for the CDR3: TGTGCCAGCAGTTACTATCCTCCCACAGATACGCAGTATTTT. Encoded protein: CASSYYPPTDTQYF. The rearrangement uses TRBV6-2 or TRBV6-3 and TRBJ2-3; no clear D gene. Trimming pared 1 base from V and 2 bases from J, leaving 7 bases between. CDR3 length: 14 amino acids. Per germline, CDR1 MNHEY and CDR2 SVGEGT.

This chain uses TRBV7-2 with TRBJ2-2, with 10 bases aligning to TRBD2. The ends lost 5 bases at V and 6 bases at J; junction bases unmatched: 12. The CDR3 runs to 17 residues. Per germline, CDR1 SGHTA and CDR2 FQGNSA. The CDR3 coding sequence is TGTGCCAGCAGCCTGACCCGGACTAGCGGTATGGCCGGGGAGCTGTTTTTT. This gives the protein CASSLTRTSGMAGELFF. The variable domain in full, with the rest retrieved from reference TRBV7-2 and TRBJ2-2, is GAGVSQSPSNKVTEKGKDVELRCDPISGHTALYWYRQSLGQGLEFLIYFQGNSAPDKSGLPSDRFSAERTGGSVSTLTIQRTQQEDSAVYLCASSLTRTSGMAGELFFGEGSRLTVL.

This clonotype was seen a single time. The chain carries TRBV3-1 and TRBJ2-2; TRBD1 aligns across 7 bases. The CDR3 covers 15 residues. Trimming took 3 bases from V and 6 from J; bases not matched to a gene: 7. Looked up from germline, CDR1 is LGHDT and CDR2 is YNNKEL (reference sequence). The CDR3 region is CASSHRTGKAGELFF. CDR3 nucleotide sequence: TGTGCCAGCAGCCACCGGACAGGCAAGGCCGGGGAGCTGTTTTTT.

The rearrangement links TRBV6-2 or TRBV6-3 to TRBJ2-7, with D tentatively TRBD1 (5 bases). Trimming pared 10 bases from V and 3 bases from J, leaving 22 bases between. This CDR3 region has 15 residues. CDR1 is MNHEY and CDR2 is SVGEGT in the germline V gene. The CDR3 spells CANAREPGLSYEQYF. The CDR3 DNA reads TGTGCCAACGCCAGGGAACCGGGTCTCAGCTACGAGCAGTACTTC.

The rearrangement links TRBV9 to TRBJ1-5, with TRBD1 matching 10 bases. The CDR3 has 15 residues. Germline V lookup: CDR1 SGDLS, CDR2 YYNGEE. V lost 0 bases, J lost 7 bases, and 4 bases stayed unmatched. The DNA for the CDR3 is TGTGCCAGCAGCGTAGGGGGGACAGGGGACCAGCCCCAGCATTTT. Translating gives CASSVGGTGDQPQHF.

This clonotype came up a few times. The genes are TRBV4-3 and TRBJ2-5; D is unresolved. This CDR3 has 14 amino acids. Germline values: CDR1 LGHNA, CDR2 YSLEER. The ends were cut back, 0 bases at V and 9 bases at J, with 14 bases in the middle. This CDR3 reads CASSQDPVGRAQYF. The CDR3 DNA is TGCGCCAGCAGCCAAGATCCAGTCGGTCGCGCCCAGTACTTC.

The V call is TRBV5-1, the J call TRBJ2-1, with 14 bases matching TRBD2. Germline V CDR1 and CDR2: SGHRS, YFSETQ. The CDR3 sequence is 19 residues long. Trimming removed 3 bases from V and 1 base from J; junction bases left unmatched: 9. The CDR3 sequence is CASSWTGLAGAPSYNEQFF. CDR3 coding DNA: TGCGCCAGCAGCTGGACGGGACTAGCGGGGGCCCCATCCTACAATGAGCAGTTCTTC.